This T cell receptor beta chain was profiled in a study of T cells after yellow fever vaccination. Germline trimming cut 2 bases from V and 0 bases from J; bases unmatched to any gene: 4. This CDR3 spans 15 amino acids. From germline, CDR1 is SGHDT and CDR2 YYEEEE. TCRdb re-called the 5' RACE reads with MiXCR, one entry per CDR3 protein. The sample lists some 500,000 distinct CDR3 sequences, about 14% occurring once. The sequence was obtained from a man aged 25-40 years who received the YFV17D yellow fever vaccine. This specimen consisted of PBMCs, obtained on the day of the yellow fever booster vaccination. V gene TRBV5-6 combines with J gene TRBJ1-1, with 7 bases matching TRBD1. This CDR3 is CASSFQDRLNTEAFF. The DNA for the CDR3 is TGTGCCAGCAGCTTTCAGGACAGGCTGAACACTGAAGCTTTCTTT. Full variable domain (remainder filled in from reference TRBV5-6 and TRBJ1-1): DAGVTQSPTHLIKTRGQQVTLRCSPKSGHDTVSWYQQALGQGPQFIFQYYEEEERQRGNFPDRFSGHQFPNYSSELNVNALLLGDSALYLCASSFQDRLNTEAFFGQGTRLTVV.